This T cell receptor beta chain was sequenced in a study of beta chain features in type 1 diabetes. Study-wide results and limits: A closer apparent resemblance between naive, central memory and Treg TCRB repertoires was seen in patients than in healthy donors. In every one of the four CD4+ subsets, TCRB CDR3s were moderately but significantly shorter in Type 1 diabetes patients. Fewer junction insertions and more nucleotide deletions appeared in type 1 diabetes patients.

The V end lost 3 bases, the J end lost 3 bases, and 12 bases lay between the germline ends. This CDR3 contains 14 residues. Germline V gene lookup returns CDR1 SGHDT and CDR2 YYEEEE. cDNA synthesis used the whole RNA isolate, giving expressed TCRB sequences. TCRdb keeps only in-frame clones here, not all; method: immunoSEQ multiplex PCR. Of about 170,000 clones listed, less than 9.5% were seen once; the top ten hold approximately 0.87%. This clone was detected a few times. Its antigen is currently unknown. The sequence was obtained from a woman between 40 and 55 years old with type 1 diabetes. This chain joins TRBV5-6 and TRBJ1-2, with a possible D match to TRBD1 (5 bases). Input material: central memory CD4+ T cells from blood. The CDR3 protein is CASSSLTGDYGYTF. CDR3 nucleotide sequence: TGTGCCAGCAGCTCACTCACAGGTGACTATGGCTACACCTTC.